A selection of T cell receptor beta chains follows, all from one sample in a study of T cells after somatic rescue of genetic block. Repertoires were generated with immunoSEQ multiplex PCR, while TCRdb's copy carries only in-frame clones and drops some. The profile shows approximately 65,000 clones, 92% of them singletons. The specimen was peripheral blood mononuclear cells (PBMCs). Source of these receptors: a man in his forties. The CDR3 runs from the conserved cysteine through the conserved F or W. A D gene is named only where the DNA matches it firmly. A row's size may be missing; if present it is once, few, many or a size class.

clone_size,v_call,j_call,d_call,cdr3_length,cdr3_nt,cdr3_aa
.,TRBV27,TRBJ2-7,.,13,TGTGCCAGCCTCTTGACACATTCCTACGAGCAGTACTTC,CASLLTHSYEQYF
.,TRBV18,TRBJ2-5,TRBD2,15,TGTGCCAGCTCCAAGACTAGCGGTACTCAAGAGACCCAGTACTTC,CASSKTSGTQETQYF
.,TRBV12-5,TRBJ1-1,.,16,TGTGCTAGTGGTTTGGTACTCGGAGGGGGGGATACTGAAGCTTTCTTT,CASGLVLGGGDTEAFF
.,TRBV6-4,TRBJ2-3,.,16,TGTGCCAGCAGTGCAGAAGGGGGGTCTGGCACAGATACGCAGTATTTT,CASSAEGGSGTDTQYF
.,TRBV11-2,TRBJ1-1,.,14,TGTGCCAGCCGCCAGGGCGGTCTGGGCACTGAAGCTTTCTTT,CASRQGGLGTEAFF
few,TRBV4-1,TRBJ2-7,TRBD1,12,TGCGCCAGCAGCCAACCCGACAGGGGACGCATATTC,CASSQPDRGRIF
.,TRBV7-9,TRBJ2-6,.,13,TGTGCCAGCAGCGGGTCTGGGGCCAACGTCCTGACTTTC,CASSGSGANVLTF
.,TRBV7-6,TRBJ1-5,.,13,TGTGCCAGCAGCAAGGACAGCCAAGGGCCCCAGCATTTT,CASSKDSQGPQHF
few,TRBV19,TRBJ2-1,.,15,TGTGCCAGTATCGGAGGACAAAGACCCTACAATGAGCAGTTCTTC,CASIGGQRPYNEQFF
.,TRBV28,TRBJ2-3,.,13,TGTGCCAGCAGTCCCGGCGGCACAGATACGCAGTATTTT,CASSPGGTDTQYF
once,TRBV6-5,TRBJ2-1,.,13,TGTGCCAGCAGTTACGACGGGGCGGGTGAGCAGTTCTTC,CASSYDGAGEQFF
.,TRBV6-5,TRBJ1-2,.,12,TGTGCCAGCAGTTCCTCCCCCGACTTGACCACCTTC,CASSSSPDLTTF
.,TRBV10-2,TRBJ2-7,.,15,TGCGCCAGCAGTGAGTTCCCATTTAAAGTCCCCGAGCAGTACTTC,CASSEFPFKVPEQYF
few,TRBV6-1,TRBJ2-3,TRBD1,15,TGTGCCAGCAGTGAAGGGACAGGGGCCACAGATACGCAGTATTTT,CASSEGTGATDTQYF
.,TRBV11-2,TRBJ2-7,TRBD1,13,TGTGCCAGCAGCTTGGGACAGTCCTACGAGCAGTACTTC,CASSLGQSYEQYF
.,TRBV5-1,TRBJ2-2,.,16,TGCGCCAGCAGGTCAGCGGGTGATGGGAACACCGGGGAGCTGTTTTTT,CASRSAGDGNTGELFF
.,TRBV11-3,TRBJ2-7,TRBD1,14,TGTGCCAGCAGCACGAGGGGACAGGGGGACGAGCAGTACTTC,CASSTRGQGDEQYF
.,TRBV5-1,TRBJ2-7,TRBD1,14,TGCGCCAGCCACTCTGGGACAGGGCTTTACGAGCAGTACTTC,CASHSGTGLYEQYF
.,TRBV19,TRBJ1-1,.,13,TGTGCCAGTAGTCCCATAGGGCGGCTGGGAGCTTTCTTT,CASSPIGRLGAFF
.,TRBV5-1,TRBJ2-5,.,15,TGCGCCAGCAGCTTGGAGTTTGCACCGGGAGAGACCCAGTACTTC,CASSLEFAPGETQYF
.,TRBV2,TRBJ2-1,.,12,TGTGCCAGCAGCAAACAGGGTCGTGAGCAGTTCTTC,CASSKQGREQFF
.,TRBV10-3,TRBJ2-7,TRBD2,19,TGTGCCATCAGTGAGTCGATGGCCACCCTAGCGGGGGGCTCCTACGAGCAGTACTTC,CAISESMATLAGGSYEQYF
.,TRBV4-1,TRBJ2-7,.,14,TGCGCCAGCAGCCAAGTGGGGACGTACTACGAGCAGTACTTC,CASSQVGTYYEQYF
.,TRBV6-4,TRBJ1-1,.,14,TGTGCCAGCAGTGAGCAGGGTGGGAACACTGAAGCTTTCTTT,CASSEQGGNTEAFF
.,TRBV4-1,TRBJ1-2,TRBD1,14,TGCGCCAGCAGCCAGCCGACAGGGATCCATGGCTACACCTTC,CASSQPTGIHGYTF
.,TRBV19,TRBJ2-1,TRBD2,16,TGTGCCAGTAGCCGACTAGCGATCAGCTCCTACAATGAGCAGTTCTTC,CASSRLAISSYNEQFF
.,TRBV5-5,TRBJ1-5,TRBD1,14,TGTGCCAGCAGCTTGGGAGGGGGCAGGCAGCCCCAGCATTTT,CASSLGGGRQPQHF
.,TRBV2,TRBJ2-1,TRBD1,12,TGTGCCAGCAGTGGACAGGGCAATGAGCAGTTCTTC,CASSGQGNEQFF
.,TRBV7-6,TRBJ2-1,TRBD1,14,TGTGCCAGCAGCTCGCGGACAGGGGGAGATGAGCAGTTCTTC,CASSSRTGGDEQFF
few,TRBV6-5,TRBJ1-2,.,14,TGTGCCAGCACCACGGGGGGAAGGAACTATGGCTACACCTTC,CASTTGGRNYGYTF
.,TRBV4-1,TRBJ1-1,.,15,TGCGCCAGCAGCAACTTACAGGGTACCGACACTGAAGCTTTCTTT,CASSNLQGTDTEAFF
.,TRBV28,TRBJ2-7,TRBD1,16,TGTGCCAGCAGTCAATGGCCCCGGGACAGCTCCTACGAGCAGTACTTC,CASSQWPRDSSYEQYF
.,TRBV5-1,TRBJ2-1,.,16,TGCGCCAGCAGCTTGAACCCGGGCCGACACAACAATGAGCAGTTCTTC,CASSLNPGRHNNEQFF
.,TRBV2,TRBJ2-7,.,10,TGTGCCAGCGGGGGGTGGGAGCAGTACTTC,CASGGWEQYF
.,TRBV15,TRBJ2-3,TRBD2,16,TGTGCCACCAGCAGAGAGGCTAGCGGGGCCTCAGATACGCAGTATTTT,CATSREASGASDTQYF
.,TRBV18,TRBJ2-5,.,14,TGTGCCAGCTCACCCCGGGCCTCCGAGGAGACCCAGTACTTC,CASSPRASEETQYF
few,TRBV6-6,TRBJ2-2,.,14,TGTGCCAGCAGTTTGGGAGAGAACACCGGGGAGCTGTTTTTT,CASSLGENTGELFF
.,TRBV2,TRBJ2-3,TRBD2,16,TGTGCCAGCAGTGAAGGGGGACTAGGGGGCACAGATACGCAGTATTTT,CASSEGGLGGTDTQYF
once,TRBV2,TRBJ1-5,.,14,TGTGCCAGCAGCGTTACAGGGATACAGCAGCCCCAGCATTTT,CASSVTGIQQPQHF
.,TRBV19,TRBJ1-5,.,17,TGTGCCAGTAGTATACCAGCCCATAGGGGCCTAAATCAGCCCCAGCATTTT,CASSIPAHRGLNQPQHF
.,TRBV10-3,TRBJ1-6,TRBD1,14,TGTGCCATCAGCCGGGACAGCTATAATTCACCCCTCCACTTT,CAISRDSYNSPLHF
once,TRBV18,TRBJ2-5,.,14,TGTGCCAGCTCACCTCCAGGCAGACAAGAGACCCAGTACTTC,CASSPPGRQETQYF